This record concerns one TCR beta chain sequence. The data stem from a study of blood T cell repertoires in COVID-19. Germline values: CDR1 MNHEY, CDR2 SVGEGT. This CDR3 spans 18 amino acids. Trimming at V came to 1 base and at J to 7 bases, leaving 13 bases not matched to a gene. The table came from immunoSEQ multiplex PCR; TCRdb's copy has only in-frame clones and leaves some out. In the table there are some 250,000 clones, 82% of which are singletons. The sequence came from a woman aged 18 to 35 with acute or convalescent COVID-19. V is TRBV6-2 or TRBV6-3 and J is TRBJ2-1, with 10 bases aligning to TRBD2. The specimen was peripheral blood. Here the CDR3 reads CASSYFPPELAGLNEQFF. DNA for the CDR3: TGTGCCAGCAGTTACTTCCCCCCGGAACTAGCGGGGCTGAATGAGCAGTTCTTC.